This TCR beta chain is from a study of human T cells and chemical hapten exposure. The starting material, unfractionated whole blood, was used for total RNA extraction. Germline CDR1 and CDR2: LGHNT and FRNRAP. V lost 3 bases, J lost 4 bases, and 7 bases lay in between. This CDR3 region has 12 residues. In TCRdb, the 5' RACE reads were re-called with MiXCR into one record per CDR3 protein. Among under 150,000 distinct CDR3 sequences listed, around a fifth were seen once. The chain joins TRBV12-5 to TRBJ2-7, with a weak D call TRBD2 (6 bases). This receptor was taken from a human donor in good health. The DNA for the CDR3 is TGTGCTAGTGGTTTCGGGAGTTACGAGCAGTACTTC. This translates into CASGFGSYEQYF.